These T cell receptor beta chains were read from a single sample in a study of human T cells and chemical hapten exposure. TCRdb processed the RACE reads anew with MiXCR; each CDR3 protein has one entry. The sample yields 200,000 to 300,000 distinct CDR3 sequences, about 8.1% seen once. The sequenced sample was whole blood, obtained in connection with sensitization to the hapten diphenylcyclopropenone (DPC). The receptors derive from a woman aged 40-49 years with alopecia areata. Some clones in this sample may be carry-over from other donors' samples. Both conserved end residues are part of each CDR3. A D gene is named only where the DNA matches it firmly. The listing skips clone size in some rows; elsewhere it reads once, few, many or a size class.

J gene	V gene	clone size	D gene	CDR3 protein	CDR3 DNA
TRBJ2-2	TRBV5-1	many	NA	CASSLAAAMNTGELFF	TGCGCCAGCAGCTTGGCGGCGGCCATGAACACCGGGGAGCTGTTTTTT
TRBJ2-1	TRBV7-2	many	NA	CASSSSYRGRSEQFF	TGTGCCAGCAGTTCCTCCTACCGGGGGAGGAGTGAGCAGTTCTTC
TRBJ2-1	TRBV14	NA	NA	CASSPFDLATREQFF	TGTGCCAGCAGCCCATTCGATTTAGCCACGCGCGAGCAGTTCTTC
TRBJ2-2	TRBV10-3	NA	NA	CAISLRQDSGELFF	TGTGCCATCAGCCTTCGACAGGATTCCGGGGAGCTGTTTTTT
TRBJ2-7	TRBV7-8	NA	NA	CASGTRGRASSYEQYF	TGTGCCAGCGGGACGAGGGGACGGGCGAGCTCCTACGAGCAGTACTTC
TRBJ1-5	TRBV12-3/TRBV12-4	many	NA	CASSFQHQPQHF	TGTGCCAGCAGTTTTCAGCATCAGCCCCAGCATTTT
TRBJ2-4	TRBV6-6	few	NA	CASSGTVQNIQYF	TGTGCCAGCAGCGGGACTGTACAAAACATTCAGTACTTC
TRBJ2-3	TRBV29-1	NA	NA	CSVGSSTTDTQYF	TGCAGCGTTGGATCTTCTACCACAGATACGCAGTATTTT
TRBJ2-7	TRBV4-3	NA	NA	CASSQEGRAYEQYF	TGCGCCAGCAGCCAAGAAGGCAGAGCCTACGAGCAGTACTTC
TRBJ2-1	TRBV20-1	few	NA	CSATARPRGHEQFF	TGCAGTGCAACCGCCCGACCGCGGGGGCATGAGCAGTTCTTC
TRBJ2-1	TRBV20-1	NA	NA	CSARRGNEQFF	TGCAGTGCTAGGAGGGGGAATGAGCAGTTCTTC
TRBJ2-1	TRBV11-1	NA	TRBD2	CASSLLGTSGKTPFDEQFF	TGTGCCAGCAGCCTTCTCGGGACTAGCGGGAAGACCCCGTTTGATGAGCAGTTCTTC
TRBJ2-3	TRBV6-2/TRBV6-3	many	NA	CASRPLGAYSTDTQYF	TGTGCCAGCAGGCCCCTGGGGGCCTATAGCACAGATACGCAGTATTTT
TRBJ1-6	TRBV25-1	few	NA	CASSGQPNSPLHF	TGTGCCAGCAGTGGACAGCCCAATTCACCCCTCCACTTT
TRBJ2-1	TRBV7-2	NA	NA	CASSLDLDDNEQFF	TGTGCCAGCAGCTTAGACCTCGACGACAATGAGCAGTTCTTC
TRBJ1-6	TRBV28	few	NA	CASSFLVNSPLHF	TGTGCCAGCAGTTTCTTGGTGAATTCACCCCTCCACTTT
TRBJ2-1	TRBV12-3/TRBV12-4	many	NA	CASNSLAEYNEQFF	TGTGCCAGCAATTCGCTAGCAGAGTACAATGAGCAGTTCTTC
TRBJ2-3	TRBV18	few	NA	CASSPPTSAPDTQYF	TGTGCCAGCTCACCACCGACTTCGGCCCCAGATACGCAGTATTTT
TRBJ2-7	TRBV6-2/TRBV6-3	NA	NA	CASNYRSYEQYF	TGTGCCAGCAATTACCGCTCCTACGAGCAGTACTTC
TRBJ2-5	TRBV19	few	NA	CASSPGPLPRGETQYF	TGTGCCAGTAGTCCGGGACCCTTACCGCGAGGGGAGACCCAGTACTTC
TRBJ2-7	TRBV28	NA	NA	CASYGGEQYF	TGTGCCAGCTACGGGGGCGAGCAGTACTTC
TRBJ2-5	TRBV12-3/TRBV12-4	NA	TRBD2	CASSREGWGETQYF	TGTGCCAGCAGTCGGGAGGGCTGGGGGGAGACCCAGTACTTC
TRBJ1-3	TRBV7-9	few	NA	CASSLNVKSSGNTIYF	TGTGCCAGCAGCTTAAATGTGAAGAGCTCTGGAAACACCATATATTTT
TRBJ2-2	TRBV7-9	NA	NA	CASSSNPYGELFF	TGTGCCAGCAGCTCGAATCCCTACGGGGAGCTGTTTTTT
TRBJ2-7	TRBV20-1	few	TRBD1	CSASRDRGSGEQYF	TGCAGTGCCTCCCGGGACAGGGGATCGGGGGAGCAGTACTTC
TRBJ1-2	TRBV28	few	TRBD1	CASSSGQAGYTF	TGTGCCAGCAGTTCCGGACAGGCCGGCTACACCTTC
TRBJ2-7	TRBV12-3/TRBV12-4	NA	NA	CASSEYQAVSSYEQYF	TGTGCCAGCAGCGAGTATCAGGCCGTGAGCTCCTACGAGCAGTACTTC